Listed below are T cell receptor beta chains from one sample, sequenced in a study of blood T cell repertoires in COVID-19. TCRdb keeps only in-frame clones here, not all; method: immunoSEQ multiplex PCR. This sample carries 300,000 to 450,000 clones, more than 75% of them seen once, and the ten largest clones take 2.5% to 3.5%. Input material: peripheral blood. The origin of the receptors is a human donor in a cohort sampled during active COVID-19. Both conserved end residues are part of each CDR3. D genes are given only for firm matches. Clone size is given for some rows only: seen once, a few or many times, or a class if the clone is expanded.

CDR3 protein	CDR3 DNA	D gene	V gene	clone size	J gene
CASRTREPRKLFF	TGTGCCAGCAGGACGAGGGAGCCACGGAAACTGTTTTTT	-	TRBV6-5	-	TRBJ1-4
CASRPSVRVVVNNQPQHF	TGTGCAAGTCGCCCCTCCGTTAGAGTAGTAGTGAACAATCAGCCCCAGCATTTT	-	TRBV12-2	-	TRBJ1-5
CSVGLTGGYEQYF	TGCAGCGTGGGCCTGACAGGGGGCTACGAGCAGTACTTC	TRBD1	TRBV29-1	-	TRBJ2-7
CASSLGTGGRGRTEAFF	TGTGCCAGCAGCTTAGGGACAGGGGGCAGAGGGCGAACTGAAGCTTTCTTT	TRBD1	TRBV7-8	-	TRBJ1-1
CASSPGSPYGYTF	TGTGCCAGCTCACCGGGGAGTCCGTACGGCTACACCTTC	-	TRBV18	-	TRBJ1-2
CASSVGGTRSYEQYF	TGTGCCAGCAGCGTGGGGGGTACTAGGTCCTACGAGCAGTACTTC	-	TRBV9	-	TRBJ2-7
CASSLEGAPYEQYF	TGTGCCAGCAGCTTGGAAGGGGCGCCCTACGAGCAGTACTTC	-	TRBV5-6	-	TRBJ2-7
CASSSRTTYYNEQFF	TGTGCCAGCAGCTCCAGGACTACCTACTACAATGAGCAGTTCTTC	-	TRBV5-6	-	TRBJ2-1
CATSGLADPRYEQYF	TGTGCCACCTCGGGACTAGCGGATCCTCGCTACGAGCAGTACTTC	TRBD2	TRBV6-5	-	TRBJ2-7
CASSGLAGGDTDTQYF	TGCGCCAGCAGCGGACTAGCGGGGGGCGACACAGATACGCAGTATTTT	TRBD2	TRBV5-1	-	TRBJ2-3
CASSFARTGGNTDTQYF	TGTGCCAGCAGCTTCGCCCGGACAGGGGGGAACACAGATACGCAGTATTTT	TRBD1	TRBV7-2	-	TRBJ2-3
CASSFGRIRDGYEQYF	TGTGCCAGCAGCTTCGGTCGCATCAGAGACGGGTACGAGCAGTACTTC	-	TRBV7-9	-	TRBJ2-7
CASSYGTGDFNEQFF	TGTGCCAGCAGCTACGGGACAGGGGATTTCAATGAGCAGTTCTTC	TRBD1	TRBV7-8	few	TRBJ2-1
CAISESRGETQYF	TGTGCCATCAGTGAGTCCAGGGGAGAGACCCAGTACTTC	-	TRBV10-3	-	TRBJ2-5
CASSLGTAGSDEQFF	TGCGCCAGCAGCCTCGGGACTGCCGGATCGGACGAGCAGTTCTTC	-	TRBV10-1	-	TRBJ2-1
CASSLIQGLSNTGELFF	TGTGCCAGCTCACTCATACAGGGTTTATCGAACACCGGGGAGCTGTTTTTT	-	TRBV18	-	TRBJ2-2
CASSQRDTVNEKLFF	TGTGCCAGTAGTCAACGGGACACAGTTAATGAAAAACTGTTTTTT	-	TRBV19	once	TRBJ1-4
CASSLVTGEETQYF	TGTGCCAGCAGCTTGGTTACGGGGGAGGAGACCCAGTACTTC	-	TRBV5-5	-	TRBJ2-5
CASSPPGTGDKINYGYTF	TGTGCCAGCTCACCACCAGGGACAGGGGACAAGATTAACTATGGCTACACCTTC	TRBD1	TRBV18	-	TRBJ1-2
CASSFLQGRGETQYF	TGTGCCAGCAGCTTCTTACAGGGTAGAGGCGAGACCCAGTACTTC	-	TRBV7-9	once	TRBJ2-5
CASSFWGGASNQPQHF	TGTGCCAGCAGTTTTTGGGGGGGGGCAAGCAATCAGCCCCAGCATTTT	-	TRBV28	-	TRBJ1-5
CASSFFEGSGTEAFF	TGTGCCAGCAGCTTCTTTGAGGGATCGGGCACTGAAGCTTTCTTT	-	TRBV11-2	-	TRBJ1-1
CASSDRDRAYEQYF	TGCGCCAGCAGTGACCGGGACAGGGCCTACGAGCAGTACTTC	TRBD1	TRBV10-1	-	TRBJ2-7
CASSQDVASGPRETQYF	TGTGCCAGCAGCCAAGATGTGGCCAGTGGGCCCAGAGAGACCCAGTACTTC	-	TRBV3-1/TRBV3-2	-	TRBJ2-5
CAISETSGGQETQYF	TGTGCCATCAGTGAAACTAGCGGGGGCCAAGAGACCCAGTACTTC	TRBD2	TRBV10-3	-	TRBJ2-5
CAFNRDRASYEQYF	TGTGCCTTCAACCGGGACAGGGCCTCCTACGAGCAGTACTTC	TRBD1	TRBV30	-	TRBJ2-7
CASSVDRGDSPLHF	TGCGCCAGCAGCGTAGACAGGGGAGATTCACCCCTCCACTTT	TRBD1	TRBV5-1	-	TRBJ1-6
CASSPNPFQETQYF	TGTGCCAGCAGTCCCAATCCATTCCAAGAGACCCAGTACTTC	-	TRBV27	-	TRBJ2-5
CASSKTDRTLGYTF	TGTGCCAGCAGCAAGACGGACAGGACGCTTGGCTACACCTTC	TRBD1	TRBV11-1	-	TRBJ1-2
CASSLVERTGSQAFF	TGTGCCAGCAGCTTGGTAGAACGGACAGGGTCGCAAGCTTTCTTT	TRBD1	TRBV5-6	once	TRBJ1-1
CASSQSSRTSGGDEQFF	TGTGCCAGCAGCCAATCTTCGAGGACTAGCGGAGGAGATGAGCAGTTCTTC	TRBD2	TRBV4-2	-	TRBJ2-1
CASSRSFGHYSGNTIYF	TGTGCCAGCAGCCGTTCATTCGGACATTACTCTGGAAACACCATATATTTT	-	TRBV11-2	once	TRBJ1-3
CASSFWGANTEAFF	TGTGCCAGCAGCTTTTGGGGAGCGAACACTGAAGCTTTCTTT	-	TRBV5-5	-	TRBJ1-1
CASSRPASSGANVLTF	TGTGCCAGCAGCCGACCGGCTAGCTCTGGGGCCAACGTCCTGACTTTC	-	TRBV28	-	TRBJ2-6
CSVILAGLQETQYF	TGCAGCGTTATACTAGCGGGTTTACAAGAGACCCAGTACTTC	TRBD2	TRBV29-1	-	TRBJ2-5
CASSQVRGWETQYF	TGTGCCAGCAGCCAAGTTCGGGGGTGGGAGACCCAGTACTTC	-	TRBV14	-	TRBJ2-5
CASLVPGTHPSEQYF	TGCGCCAGCTTAGTACCCGGGACTCACCCTAGCGAGCAGTACTTC	-	TRBV4-1	-	TRBJ2-7
CASSVGLAGGNEQFF	TGTGCCAGCAGCGTAGGACTAGCGGGGGGCAATGAGCAGTTCTTC	TRBD2	TRBV9	-	TRBJ2-1